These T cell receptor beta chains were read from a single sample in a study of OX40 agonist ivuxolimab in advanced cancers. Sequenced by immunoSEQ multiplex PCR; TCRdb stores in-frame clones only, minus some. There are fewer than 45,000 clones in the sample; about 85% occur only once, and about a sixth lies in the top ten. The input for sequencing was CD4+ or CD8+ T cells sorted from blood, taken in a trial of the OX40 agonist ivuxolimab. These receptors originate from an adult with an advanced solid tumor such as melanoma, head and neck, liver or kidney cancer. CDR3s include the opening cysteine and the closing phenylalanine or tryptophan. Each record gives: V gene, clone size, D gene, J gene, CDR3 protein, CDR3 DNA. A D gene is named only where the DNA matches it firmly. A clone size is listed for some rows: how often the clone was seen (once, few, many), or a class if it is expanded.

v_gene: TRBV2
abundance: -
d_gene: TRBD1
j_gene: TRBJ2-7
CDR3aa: CASRETGAGDEQYF
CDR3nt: TGTGCCAGCAGGGAGACAGGGGCCGGCGACGAGCAGTACTTC

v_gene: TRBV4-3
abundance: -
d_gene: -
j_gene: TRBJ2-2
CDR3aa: CASGESGRYTGELFF
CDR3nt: TGCGCCAGCGGGGAGTCCGGCCGATACACCGGGGAGCTGTTTTTT

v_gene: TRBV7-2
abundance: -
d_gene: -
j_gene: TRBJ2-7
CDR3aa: CASSPSIRGSSYEQYF
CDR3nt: TGTGCCAGCAGCCCCTCCATCCGGGGGAGCTCCTACGAGCAGTACTTC

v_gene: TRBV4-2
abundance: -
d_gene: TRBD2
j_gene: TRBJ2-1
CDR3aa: CASSQVAGGPNEQFF
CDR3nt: TGTGCCAGCAGCCAAGTAGCGGGGGGGCCGAATGAGCAGTTCTTC

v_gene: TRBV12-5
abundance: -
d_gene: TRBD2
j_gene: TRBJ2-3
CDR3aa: CASGFLLRLAGGPPDTQYF
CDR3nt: TGTGCTAGTGGTTTCCTGTTGAGACTAGCGGGAGGGCCCCCAGATACGCAGTATTTT

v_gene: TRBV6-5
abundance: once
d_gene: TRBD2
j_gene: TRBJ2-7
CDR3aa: CASSPWGEGYEQYF
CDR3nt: TGTGCCAGCAGCCCCTGGGGGGAGGGCTACGAGCAGTACTTC

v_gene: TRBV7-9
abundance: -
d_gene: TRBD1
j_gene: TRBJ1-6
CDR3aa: CASSPTGGATSPLHF
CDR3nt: TGTGCCAGCAGCCCCACAGGGGGCGCAACCTCACCCCTCCACTTT

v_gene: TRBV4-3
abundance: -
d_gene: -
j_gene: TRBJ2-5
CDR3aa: CASSQDLTFRETQYF
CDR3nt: TGCGCCAGCAGCCAAGACTTAACCTTTCGAGAGACCCAGTACTTC

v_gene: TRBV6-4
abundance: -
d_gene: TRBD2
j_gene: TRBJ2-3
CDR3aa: CASSASGSTDTQYF
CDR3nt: TGTGCCAGCAGTGCTAGCGGTAGCACAGATACGCAGTATTTT

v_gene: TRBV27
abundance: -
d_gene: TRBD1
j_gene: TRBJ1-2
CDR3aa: CASSLSQGAWDGYTF
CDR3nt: TGTGCCAGCAGTTTATCCCAGGGGGCGTGGGATGGCTACACCTTC

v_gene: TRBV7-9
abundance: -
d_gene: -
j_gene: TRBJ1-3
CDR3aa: CASSSSTASGNTIYF
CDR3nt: TGTGCCAGCAGCTCGTCGACAGCCTCTGGAAACACCATATATTTT

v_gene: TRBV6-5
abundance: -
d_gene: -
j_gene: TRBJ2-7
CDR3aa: CASSYSGGSYEQYF
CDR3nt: TGTGCCAGCAGTTACTCAGGGGGCTCCTACGAGCAGTACTTC

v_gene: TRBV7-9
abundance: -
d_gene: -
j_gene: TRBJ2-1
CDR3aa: CASSTLHNEQFF
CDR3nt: TGTGCCAGCAGCACCCTTCACAATGAGCAGTTCTTC

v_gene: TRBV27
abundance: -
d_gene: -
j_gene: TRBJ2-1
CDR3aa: CASSPTYNEQFF
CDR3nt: TGTGCCAGCAGTCCGACCTACAATGAGCAGTTCTTC

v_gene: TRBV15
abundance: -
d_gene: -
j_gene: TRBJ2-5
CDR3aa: CATSSRDHQETQYF
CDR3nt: TGTGCCACCAGCAGTAGGGACCATCAAGAGACCCAGTACTTC

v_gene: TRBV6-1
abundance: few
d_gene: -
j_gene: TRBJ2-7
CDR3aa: CASSEDAGPYEQYF
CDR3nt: TGTGCCAGCAGTGAAGACGCGGGCCCCTACGAGCAGTACTTC

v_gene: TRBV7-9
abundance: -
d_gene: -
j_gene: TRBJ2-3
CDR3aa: CASSLFPAGTDTQYF
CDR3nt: TGTGCCAGCAGCTTATTTCCAGCGGGCACAGATACGCAGTATTTT

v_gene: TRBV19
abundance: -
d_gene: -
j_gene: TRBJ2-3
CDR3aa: CASSMGGGGPDTQYF
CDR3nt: TGTGCCAGTAGTATGGGGGGAGGCGGGCCAGATACGCAGTATTTT

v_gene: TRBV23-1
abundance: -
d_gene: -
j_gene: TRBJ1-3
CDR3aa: CASPLTWGNTIYF
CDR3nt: TGCGCCAGCCCCCTTACCTGGGGAAACACCATATATTTT

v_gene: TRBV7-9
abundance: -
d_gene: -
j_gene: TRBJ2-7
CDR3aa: CASSLDLERGEQYF
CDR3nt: TGTGCCAGCAGCTTAGATCTGGAAAGGGGCGAGCAGTACTTC

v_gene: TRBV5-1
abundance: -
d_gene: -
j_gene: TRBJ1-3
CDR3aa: CASSFPAFQTATFSGNTIYF
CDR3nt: TGCGCCAGCAGCTTTCCTGCCTTTCAGACGGCCACATTCTCTGGAAACACCATATATTTT

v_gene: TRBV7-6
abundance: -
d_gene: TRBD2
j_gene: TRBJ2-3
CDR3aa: CASSLGPIAGGLGDTQYF
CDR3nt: TGTGCCAGCAGCTTAGGCCCAATAGCGGGGGGGCTCGGAGATACGCAGTATTTT

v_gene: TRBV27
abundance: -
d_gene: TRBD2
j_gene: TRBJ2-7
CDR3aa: CASSRTSGDYEQYF
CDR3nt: TGTGCCAGCAGCCGGACTAGCGGGGACTACGAGCAGTACTTC

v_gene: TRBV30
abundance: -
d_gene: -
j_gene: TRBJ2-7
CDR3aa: CAWSVSYLSRAGSEQYF
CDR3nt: TGTGCCTGGAGTGTAAGCTATTTATCGAGGGCCGGGAGCGAGCAGTACTTC

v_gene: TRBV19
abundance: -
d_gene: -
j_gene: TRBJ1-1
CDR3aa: CASSLGNTEAFF
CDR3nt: TGTGCCAGTAGTCTTGGGAACACTGAAGCTTTCTTT

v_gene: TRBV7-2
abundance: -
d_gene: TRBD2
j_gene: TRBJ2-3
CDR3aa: CASSLVALAGPSTDTQYF
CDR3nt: TGTGCCAGCAGCTTAGTAGCCCTAGCGGGGCCTAGCACAGATACGCAGTATTTT

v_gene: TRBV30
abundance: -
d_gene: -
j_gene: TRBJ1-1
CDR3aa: CAWQAGVGLEAFF
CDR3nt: TGTGCCTGGCAAGCAGGGGTAGGGTTAGAAGCTTTCTTT

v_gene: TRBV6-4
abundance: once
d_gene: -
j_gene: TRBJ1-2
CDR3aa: CASSDEEGGYTF
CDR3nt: TGTGCCAGCAGTGATGAGGAGGGCGGCTACACCTTC

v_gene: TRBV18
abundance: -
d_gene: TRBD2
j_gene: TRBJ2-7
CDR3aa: CASSPWEGDEPYEQYF
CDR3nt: TGTGCCAGCTCACCGTGGGAGGGAGATGAACCCTACGAGCAGTACTTC

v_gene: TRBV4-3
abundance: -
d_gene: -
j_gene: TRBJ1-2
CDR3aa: CASSQDSTENYGYTF
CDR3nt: TGCGCCAGCAGCCAAGATTCGACGGAGAACTATGGCTACACCTTC

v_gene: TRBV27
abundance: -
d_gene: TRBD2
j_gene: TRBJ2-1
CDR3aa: CASSFTSGYNEQFF
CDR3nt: TGTGCCAGCAGTTTCACTAGCGGGTACAATGAGCAGTTCTTC

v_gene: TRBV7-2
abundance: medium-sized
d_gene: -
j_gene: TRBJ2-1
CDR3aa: CASSLPYSVRNEQFF
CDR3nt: TGTGCCAGCAGTCTCCCTTATAGCGTAAGGAATGAGCAGTTCTTC

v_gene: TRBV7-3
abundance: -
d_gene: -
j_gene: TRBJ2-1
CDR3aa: CASSLGNEQFF
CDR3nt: TGTGCCAGCAGCTTAGGCAATGAGCAGTTCTTC

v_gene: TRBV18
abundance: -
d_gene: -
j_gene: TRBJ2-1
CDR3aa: CASSPPSGVGYNEQFF
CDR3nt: TGTGCCAGCTCACCACCGTCGGGAGTCGGATACAATGAGCAGTTCTTC

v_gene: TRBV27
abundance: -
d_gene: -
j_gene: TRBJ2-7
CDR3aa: CASSFLRSGGPTKGQYF
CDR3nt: TGTGCCAGCAGTTTTCTAAGGTCCGGGGGCCCGACAAAGGGGCAGTACTTC

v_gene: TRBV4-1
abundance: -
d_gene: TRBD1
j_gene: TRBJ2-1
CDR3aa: CASSLEGAEKLNEQFF
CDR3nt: TGCGCCAGCAGCCTTGAGGGGGCGGAGAAGCTCAATGAGCAGTTCTTC

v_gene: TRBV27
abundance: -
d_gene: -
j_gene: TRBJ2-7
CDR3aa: CASSLGGDEQYF
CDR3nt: TGTGCCAGCAGTTTAGGAGGGGACGAGCAGTACTTC

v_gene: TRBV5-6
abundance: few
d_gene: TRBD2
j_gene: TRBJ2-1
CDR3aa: CASWGSGGPSSYNEQFF
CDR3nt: TGTGCCAGCTGGGGTAGCGGGGGGCCCAGCTCCTACAATGAGCAGTTCTTC

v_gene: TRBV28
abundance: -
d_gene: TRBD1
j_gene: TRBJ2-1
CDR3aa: CASSLTGGAYNEQFF
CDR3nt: TGTGCCAGCAGTTTGACAGGGGGCGCCTACAATGAGCAGTTCTTC

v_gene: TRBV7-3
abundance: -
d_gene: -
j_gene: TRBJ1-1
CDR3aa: CASSLIGEVEAFF
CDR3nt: TGTGCCAGCAGCTTGATCGGAGAGGTCGAAGCTTTCTTT

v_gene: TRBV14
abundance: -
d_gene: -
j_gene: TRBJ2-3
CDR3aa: CASSQVRDTQYF
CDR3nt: TGTGCCAGCAGCCAAGTTCGAGATACGCAGTATTTT

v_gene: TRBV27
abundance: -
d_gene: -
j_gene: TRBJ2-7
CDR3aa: CASSYTGGYEQYF
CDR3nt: TGTGCCAGCAGCTACACAGGCGGCTACGAGCAGTACTTC

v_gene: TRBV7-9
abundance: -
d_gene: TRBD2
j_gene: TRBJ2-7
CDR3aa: CASSLVGSGRIYEQYF
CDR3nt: TGTGCCAGCAGCTTAGTAGGTAGCGGGAGGATCTACGAGCAGTACTTC

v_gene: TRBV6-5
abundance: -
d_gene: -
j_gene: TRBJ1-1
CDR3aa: CASSYDDRHPNTEAFF
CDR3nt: TGTGCCAGCAGTTACGATGACAGACACCCGAACACTGAAGCTTTCTTT

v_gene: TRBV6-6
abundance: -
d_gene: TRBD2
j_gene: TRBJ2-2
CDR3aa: CASSLAGAGELFF
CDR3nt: TGTGCCAGCAGCTTAGCGGGAGCCGGGGAGCTGTTTTTT

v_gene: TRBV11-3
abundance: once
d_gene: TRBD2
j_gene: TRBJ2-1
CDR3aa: CASSPGLADNEQFF
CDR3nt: TGTGCCAGCAGTCCCGGACTAGCGGACAATGAGCAGTTCTTC

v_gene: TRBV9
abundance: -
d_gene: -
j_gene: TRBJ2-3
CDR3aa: CASSVEGRGEDTQYF
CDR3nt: TGTGCCAGCAGCGTAGAAGGCAGGGGAGAAGATACGCAGTATTTT

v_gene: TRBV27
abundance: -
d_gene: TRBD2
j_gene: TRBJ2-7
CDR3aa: CASSLELAATYEQYF
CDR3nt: TGTGCCAGCAGTTTAGAACTAGCGGCTACCTACGAGCAGTACTTC

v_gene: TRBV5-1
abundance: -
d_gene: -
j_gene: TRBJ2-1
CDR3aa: CASSSKGDEQFF
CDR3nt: TGCGCCAGCAGCTCAAAGGGCGATGAGCAGTTCTTC

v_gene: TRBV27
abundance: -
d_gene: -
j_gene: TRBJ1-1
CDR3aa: CASRRGTEAFF
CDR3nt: TGTGCCAGCAGACGCGGCACTGAAGCTTTCTTT